This T cell receptor beta chain appears in the sequencing data of a study of blood T cell repertoires in COVID-19. Study-level information: COVID-19 samples collected from the United States, Italy and Spain covered acute and convalescent phases. Sources were T cells, B-cell-depleted T cells, or PBMCs; the material itself was cDNA or gDNA.

Per the study methods: Estimation of nucleated cell counts relied on the amplification of reference gene primers. Assay: immunoSEQ multiplex PCR; the TCRdb copy retains only in-frame clones and omits some. That table gives V, J and clone size, and the DNA gave D and trimming. The sample lists about 66,000 clones; about 90% were seen once. This clone was found once. V was clipped by 4 bases and J by 6 bases, with 14 bases between them. The CDR3 length is 14 residues. The V gene's germline CDR1 is SGHAT and CDR2 FQNNGV. The chain couples TRBV11-2 to TRBJ2-3; a possible D gene is TRBD2 (5 bases). Sequenced: peripheral blood. The receptor was derived from a human donor in a cohort sampled during active COVID-19. CDR3 amino acids: CASSSRTFADTQYF. CDR3 coding DNA: TGTGCCAGCAGCTCCCGGACTTTCGCGGATACGCAGTATTTT.